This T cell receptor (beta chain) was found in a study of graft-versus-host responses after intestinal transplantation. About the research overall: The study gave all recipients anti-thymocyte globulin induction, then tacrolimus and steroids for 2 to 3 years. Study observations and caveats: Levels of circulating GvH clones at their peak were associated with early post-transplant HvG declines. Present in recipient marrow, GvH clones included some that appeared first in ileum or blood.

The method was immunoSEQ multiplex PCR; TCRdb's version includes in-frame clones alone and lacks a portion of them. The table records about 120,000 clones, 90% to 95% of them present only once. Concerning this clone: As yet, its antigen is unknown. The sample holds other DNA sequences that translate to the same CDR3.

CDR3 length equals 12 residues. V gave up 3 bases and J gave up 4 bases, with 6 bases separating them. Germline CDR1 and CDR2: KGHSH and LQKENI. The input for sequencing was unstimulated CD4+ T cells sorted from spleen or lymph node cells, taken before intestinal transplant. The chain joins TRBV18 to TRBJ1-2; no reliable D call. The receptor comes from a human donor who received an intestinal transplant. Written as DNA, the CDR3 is TGTGCCAGCTCACCGCCAGGCTATGGCTACACCTTC. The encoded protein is CASSPPGYGYTF.